Below, one TCR beta chain is given with its context. The data were obtained in a study of shared clonotypes between healthy human individuals. The CDR3 length is 14 residues. Per germline, CDR1 SGHRS and CDR2 YFSETQ. V lost 4 bases and J lost 4, with 12 bases in between. In the original workflow: Junction-only sequences without quality scores were provided by ImmunoSEQ, so filtering was different. The method was immunoSEQ multiplex PCR; TCRdb's version includes in-frame clones alone and lacks a portion of them. The DNA gave D and trimming, while V, J and clone size come from that table. The sample records 650,000 to 700,000 clones, roughly 87% being singletons.

The J gene is TRBJ1-3, the V gene TRBV5-1; tentative D call: TRBD1 (6 bases). This receptor was obtained from a young man in good health. Some clones in this sample may be carry-over from other donors' samples. Sequencing was performed on memory CD8+ T cells from PBMCs. Subset noted: CD45RO+ cells pooled with CCR7-negative TemRA cells. The CDR3 region has the DNA TGCGCCAGCAGCCCTAGGACAGAGGGAAACACCATATATTTT. It translates to CASSPRTEGNTIYF.